The 19 T cell receptor beta chains below come from one sample, sequenced in a study of cytomegalovirus exposure and HLA in healthy donors (dated by TCRdb to about 2017). The library was prepared using the immunoSEQ multiplex PCR assay. The source is immuneACCESS, and TCRdb retained only in-frame sequences with V and J called. Part of the clones is not carried over; for the studies checked, unresolved V genes explain less than half of this, and the remainder is unexplained. For this sample there are 250,000 to 300,000 clones; around 87% appear just once. More than 0.35% of the sample comes from the top ten. The sample consisted of PBMCs. The receptors shown here come from a woman aged 18-35 years in good health and CMV-seronegative.

About this clone: The identical CDR3 is also encoded by other nucleotide sequences in the sample. V is TRBV5-6 and J is TRBJ1-4; D possibly corresponds to TRBD1 (5 bases). This CDR3 is built from 15 residues. CDR1 is SGHDT and CDR2 is YYEEEE in the germline V gene. The ends were cut back, 4 bases at V and 5 bases at J, with 15 bases in the middle. The CDR3 nucleotides read TGTGCCAGCAGCCTCAGGGTGGGGGGGAATGAAAAACTGTTTTTT. This sequence encodes CASSLRVGGNEKLFF.

The gene calls are TRBV4-3 and TRBJ2-3; 15 bases line up with TRBD2. Trimming took 4 bases from V and 6 from J; bases not matched to a gene: 2. Germline values: CDR1 LGHNA, CDR2 YSLEER. The CDR3 loop spans 15 amino acids. The CDR3 protein is CASSRTSGGADTQYF. CDR3 DNA sequence: TGCGCCAGCAGCCGGACTAGCGGGGGGGCCGATACGCAGTATTTT.

This clone was recorded at least ten times. The V gene is TRBV6-4, the J gene TRBJ2-3, with 13 nucleotides matching TRBD2. CDR3 length equals 17 residues. Losses at the gene ends were 3 bases for V and 3 bases for J; bases not matched to a gene: 6. CDR1 and CDR2 (germline): MRHNA, SNTAGT. CDR3 coding DNA: TGTGCCAGCAGTGAACTAGCGGGGGGGCTTGGTACAGATACGCAGTATTTT. Its protein product is CASSELAGGLGTDTQYF.

The chain carries TRBV9 and TRBJ2-3, with 12 bases fitting TRBD2. This CDR3 region has 15 residues. The V gene end was trimmed by 4 bases and the J gene end by 3 bases; junction bases not matched to a gene: 3. Per germline, CDR1 SGDLS and CDR2 YYNGEE. The CDR3 DNA follows: TGTGCCAGCAGCTTTACTAGCGGGGGGACAGATACGCAGTATTTT. It translates to CASSFTSGGTDTQYF. Filled out from reference TRBV9 and TRBJ2-3, the complete variable domain reads DSGVTQTPKHLITATGQRVTLRCSPRSGDLSVYWYQQSLDQGLQFLIQYYNGEERAKGNILERFSAQQFPDLHSELNLSSLELGDSALYFCASSFTSGGTDTQYFGPGTRLTVL.

The genes are TRBV11-2 and TRBJ2-4, with TRBD1 matching 10 bases. Germline V gene data show CDR1 as SGHAT and CDR2 as FQNNGV. CDR3 size: 17 residues. J lost 3 bases, V lost 3 bases, and 8 bases had no gene match. CDR3 in DNA: TGTGCCAGCAGCTTTATTGACAGGGGGCTTGTCAAAAACATTCAGTACTTC. Translation gives CASSFIDRGLVKNIQYF.

This sequence joins TRBV28 and TRBJ1-2; 9 nucleotides match TRBD1. The CDR3 extends over 13 amino acids. The germline V gene encodes CDR1 MDHEN and CDR2 SYDVKM. The V and J ends lost 6 bases and 8 bases, in that order; junction bases with no gene match: 7. The CDR3 here is CASSQGQGRGYTF. CDR3 bases: TGTGCCAGCAGCCAGGGACAGGGTAGGGGCTACACCTTC.

This rearrangement joins TRBV13 to TRBJ2-5; D not certain. This CDR3 contains 12 residues. The germline gives CDR1 PRHDT, CDR2 FYEKMQ (reference sequence). V shed 4 bases and J shed 0 bases, with 3 bases lying between them. The CDR3 DNA reads as TGTGCCAGCAGCTCGTACCAAGAGACCCAGTACTTC. This encodes CASSSYQETQYF.

The CDR3 is CAISELDRGHGYTF. The CDR3 coding sequence is TGTGCCATCAGTGAGTTGGACAGGGGGCATGGCTACACCTTC. This sequence joins TRBV10-3 and TRBJ1-2; 11 bases align to TRBD1. Germline V gene lookup returns CDR1 ENHRY and CDR2 SYGVKD. J was trimmed by 6 bases and V by 1 base; bases with no gene match: 1. The CDR3 is 14 residues long.

J is TRBJ2-1 and V is TRBV5-1; 7 nucleotides agree with TRBD2. Germline CDR1 and CDR2: SGHRS and YFSETQ. After removal of 3 bases from V and 4 bases from J, the junction contained 4 bases not matched to a gene. There are 14 residues in the CDR3. This CDR3 reads CASSSSGAYNEQFF. As DNA, the CDR3 is TGCGCCAGCAGCTCCAGCGGGGCATACAATGAGCAGTTCTTC.

The chain uses TRBV28 and TRBJ2-3; the match to TRBD2 covers 7 bases. The V and J ends lost 7 bases and 4 bases, in that order; junction bases with no gene match: 17. CDR1 is MDHEN, CDR2 SYDVKM, per germline. The CDR3 loop spans 17 amino acids. The CDR3 region has the DNA TGTGCCAGCATCCCGAGGTCGCCTGGGAGGGAGGCAGATACGCAGTATTTT. It yields the protein CASIPRSPGREADTQYF.

This clone was picked up one time. The rearrangement joins TRBV9 to TRBJ1-4, with 7 bases fitting TRBD1. The CDR3 sequence is 17 residues long. Germline V gene data show CDR1 as SGDLS and CDR2 as YYNGEE. V was pared by 3 bases and J by 5 bases, with 13 bases of the junction left unmatched. This CDR3 is CASSARQGGGPNEKLFF. The DNA of the CDR3 is TGTGCCAGCAGCGCCCGCCAGGGGGGCGGACCCAATGAAAAACTGTTTTTT.

The rearrangement joins TRBV5-1 to TRBJ2-1; TRBD1 matches 8 bases. Germline CDR1 SGHRS, CDR2 YFSETQ. The CDR3 has 14 residues. J lost 8 bases, V lost 1 base, and 5 bases had no gene match. The CDR3 bases are TGCGCCAGCAGCTTGTATACAGGGGGGTATGAGCAGTTCTTC. This translates into CASSLYTGGYEQFF.

The CDR3 sequence is CTSSQDIPPAGPPKTRGDSPLHF. The DNA of the CDR3 is TGCACCAGCAGCCAAGATATACCCCCCGCAGGGCCGCCGAAGACCCGGGGGGATTCACCCCTCCACTTT. The chain is built from TRBV1 and TRBJ1-6. TRBV1 represents a pseudogene. The CDR3 runs to 23 residues.

The chain carries TRBV6-4 and TRBJ1-2; a possible D gene is TRBD1 (5 bases). Germline CDR1 reads MRHNA; CDR2 reads SNTAGT. Trimming removed 2 bases from V and 12 bases from J, with 22 bases in between. The CDR3 sequence is 15 residues long. The CDR3 DNA reads TGTGCCAGCAGTGACATCTTTCGGACATCGGGTGGAGACACCTTC. This gives the protein CASSDIFRTSGGDTF.

The chain carries TRBV6-6 and TRBJ1-6; D might be TRBD1 (6 bases). V gave up 4 bases and J gave up 0 bases, with 10 bases separating them. In germline, CDR1 is MNHNY, CDR2 SVGAGI (reference sequence). This CDR3 spans 16 amino acids. The CDR3, as DNA: TGTGCCAGCAGTTTACAGGGAAACTCCTATAATTCACCCCTCCACTTT. It specifies CASSLQGNSYNSPLHF.

This chain uses TRBV2 with TRBJ2-3; 11 bases are shared with TRBD1. CDR3 length: 16 amino acids. V was pared by 5 bases and J by 2 bases, with 6 bases of the junction left unmatched. Germline V gene lookup returns CDR1 SNHLY and CDR2 FYNNEI. The CDR3 bases are TGTGCCAGCAGTCGGGACAGGGGGGACCTCACAGATACGCAGTATTTT. Its protein product is CASSRDRGDLTDTQYF.

The rearrangement joins TRBV27 to TRBJ2-6; TRBD2 matches at 7 bases. The CDR3 extends over 16 amino acids. Germline assignment: CDR1 MNHEY and CDR2 SMNVEV (reference sequence). J gave up 4 bases and V 0 bases, and 3 bases lay outside the gene matches. Here the CDR3 reads CASSLSGGVGANVLTF. CDR3 sequence (DNA): TGTGCCAGCAGTTTATCGGGGGGGGTCGGGGCCAACGTCCTGACTTTC. Variable domain in full (rest from reference TRBV27 and TRBJ2-6): EAQVTQNPRYLITVTGKKLTVTCSQNMNHEYMSWYRQDPGLGLRQIYYSMNVEVTDKGDVPEGYKVSRKEKRNFPLILESPSPNQTSLYFCASSLSGGVGANVLTFGAGSRLTVL.

This chain connects TRBV15 to TRBJ1-5; possibly TRBD1 for D (5 bases). The germline V and J ends were trimmed by 2 bases and 1 base, with 6 bases remaining between them. The CDR3 runs to 14 residues. Germline V gene lookup returns CDR1 LNHNV and CDR2 YYDKDF (reference sequence). In DNA form, the CDR3 reads TGTGCCACCAGCAGACAGGGAAGCAATCAGCCCCAGCATTTT. Residues: CATSRQGSNQPQHF. The full variable domain, in which reference TRBV15 and TRBJ1-5 provide the parts outside the CDR3, is DAMVIQNPRYQVTQFGKPVTLSCSQTLNHNVMYWYQQKSSQAPKLLFHYYDKDFNNEADTPDNFQSRRPNTSFCFLDIRSPGLGDTAMYLCATSRQGSNQPQHFGDGTRLSIL.

The rearrangement joins TRBV7-2 to TRBJ2-7; the D gene is possibly TRBD1 (5 bases). In germline, CDR1 is SGHTA, CDR2 FQGNSA. V was cut by 1 base and J by 7 bases, with 8 bases left in between. The CDR3 extends over 12 amino acids. CDR3 protein: CASSLEKGEQYF. The CDR3 nucleotides read TGTGCCAGCAGCTTAGAAAAGGGGGAGCAGTACTTC. Full variable domain (remainder filled in from reference TRBV7-2 and TRBJ2-7): GAGVSQSPSNKVTEKGKDVELRCDPISGHTALYWYRQSLGQGLEFLIYFQGNSAPDKSGLPSDRFSAERTGGSVSTLTIQRTQQEDSAVYLCASSLEKGEQYFGPGTRLTVT.